This TCR beta chain was documented in a study of blood T cell repertoires in COVID-19. Study as a whole: Samples taken during acute and convalescent COVID-19 were collected in the United States, Italy and Spain. PBMCs, B-cell-depleted T cells, or T cells were the source of the cDNA or gDNA that made up the material.

Germline CDR1 reads SGDLS; CDR2 reads YYNGEE. V shed 0 bases, J shed 5 bases, and the junction held 8 bases outside the gene matches. CDR3 length equals 18 residues. Authors' methods: Estimation of nucleated cell counts relied on the amplification of reference gene primers. Clones were sequenced by immunoSEQ multiplex PCR, and TCRdb holds only the in-frame ones, with some missing. Clone size and the V and J calls come from that table; the DNA yielded D and trimming. Of tens of thousands of clones detected, approximately 80% appear once; the ten largest clones hold about 9%. This clone was observed a few times.

The receptor was derived from a man aged 60 to 69 in a cohort sampled during active COVID-19. The J gene is TRBJ2-2, the V gene TRBV9, with 12 bases identical to TRBD2. Sequences were obtained from peripheral blood. DNA for the CDR3: TGTGCCAGCAGCGTAGAACCCCGTACTAGCGGGGGGACCGGGGAGCTGTTTTTT. It encodes CASSVEPRTSGGTGELFF.